The clone carrying this TCR beta chain occurred a few times. This record belongs to a study of blood T cell repertoires in COVID-19. The method was immunoSEQ multiplex PCR; TCRdb's version includes in-frame clones alone and lacks a portion of them. The profile covers under 150,000 clones, with roughly 79% appearing a single time and 2.5% to 3% taken by the ten largest. V dropped 4 bases and J dropped 4 bases, with 16 bases sitting between them. The V gene's germline CDR1 is MDHEN and CDR2 SYDVKM. CDR3 size: 15 residues. The TCR was taken from a woman in her 50s who had recovered from COVID-19. Sequenced material: PBMCs or T cells enriched from blood (not recorded which). This chain connects TRBV28 to TRBJ1-2, with D possibly matching TRBD1 (5 bases). This chain's CDR3 is CASSSQLRGFYGYTF. CDR3 coding DNA: TGTGCCAGCAGTTCCCAGCTAAGGGGCTTCTATGGCTACACCTTC.